One and the same sample provided the 32 T cell receptor beta chains below, sequenced in a study of blood T cell repertoires in COVID-19. The data were produced by immunoSEQ multiplex PCR, yet TCRdb's version contains in-frame clones alone and is incomplete. The sample lists around 260,000 clones, 75% to 90% occurring once. Specimen: peripheral blood. These receptors were collected from a woman aged 25 to 45 with active or convalescent COVID-19.

The V and J genes are TRBV5-1 and TRBJ1-2; 8 nucleotides align to TRBD1. The J segment lost 4 bases and the V segment lost 0 bases, leaving 8 bases of the junction unmatched. This CDR3 is 16 amino acids long. Per the germline V gene, CDR1 is SGHRS and CDR2 is YFSETQ. CDR3 amino acids: CASSLVEAGQAYGYTF. The CDR3 DNA reads as TGCGCCAGCAGCTTGGTAGAAGCGGGACAGGCCTATGGCTACACCTTC.

The chain links TRBV7-9 to TRBJ1-2; TRBD1 aligns across 8 bases. The CDR3 totals 16 residues. From germline, CDR1 is SEHNR and CDR2 FQNEAQ (reference sequence). The V and J ends lost 1 base and 8 bases, in that order; junction bases with no gene match: 12. The CDR3 loop reads CASSLGDDRGPGGYTF. The CDR3 DNA reads TGTGCCAGCAGCTTAGGGGATGACAGGGGTCCCGGGGGCTACACCTTC.

The chain couples TRBV28 to TRBJ2-1; 8 bases are a match to TRBD1. CDR1 and CDR2 from the germline V gene are MDHEN and SYDVKM. The V gene end was trimmed by 8 bases and the J gene end by 15 bases; junction bases not matched to a gene: 12. The CDR3 loop spans 12 amino acids. The CDR3 DNA follows: TGTGCCAGCTCCTCGCTAGGACAGGGAATGTTCTTC. Its translation is CASSSLGQGMFF. The full variable domain, its missing parts supplied by reference TRBV28 and TRBJ2-1, is DVKVTQSSRYLVKRTGEKVFLECVQDMDHENMFWYRQDPGLGLRLIYFSYDVKMKEKGDIPEGYSVSREKKERFSLILESASTNQTSMYLCASSSLGQGMFFGPGTRLTVL.

This clone has a single count. This sequence joins TRBV6-6 and TRBJ2-7; 10 positions match TRBD2. The trim removed 4 bases at V and 5 bases at J, leaving 11 bases unmatched. CDR1 and CDR2 from the germline V gene are MNHNY and SVGAGI (reference sequence). This CDR3 is built from 16 residues. The CDR3 DNA reads TGTGCCAGCAGTTCCCAAATAGCGGGGGGAGGAAACGAGCAGTACTTC. Translating gives CASSSQIAGGGNEQYF.

The V call is TRBV9, the J call TRBJ1-1; possible D gene TRBD1, 5 bases. CDR1 is SGDLS and CDR2 is YYNGEE in the germline V gene. Deletions cut 2 bases from V and 4 bases from J, with 12 bases between. The CDR3 extends over 14 amino acids. CDR3 in amino acids: CASSVAGWATEAFF. The CDR3 region has the DNA TGTGCCAGCAGCGTCGCAGGGTGGGCCACTGAAGCTTTCTTT.

The chain's CDR3 is CASSQDPTTNNEQFF. The CDR3 DNA sequence: TGTGCCAGCAGCCAAGATCCCACTACCAACAATGAGCAGTTCTTC. V gene TRBV4-2 combines with J gene TRBJ2-1; D is ambiguous. CDR1 is LGHNA, CDR2 YNFKEQ, per germline. The germline V and J ends were trimmed by 0 bases and 5 bases, with 11 bases remaining between them. This CDR3 is 15 amino acids long.

The chain uses TRBV6-5 and TRBJ2-7; 9 positions match TRBD2. J was trimmed by 2 bases and V by 6 bases; bases with no gene match: 8. CDR3 length equals 15 residues. Germline values: CDR1 MNHEY, CDR2 SVGAGI. CDR3 amino acids: CASSTTTSGTYEQYF. The DNA of the CDR3 is TGTGCCAGCAGCACAACGACTAGCGGAACCTACGAGCAGTACTTC.

This chain links TRBV5-1 with TRBJ2-5; D is perhaps TRBD1 or TRBD2 (5 bases each). V dropped 4 bases and J dropped 5 bases, with 15 bases sitting between them. Germline CDR1 reads SGHRS; CDR2 reads YFSETQ. The CDR3 loop spans 14 amino acids. DNA for the CDR3: TGCGCCAGCAGCCTGGGGGAGTCGAGGGAGACCCAGTACTTC. As protein: CASSLGESRETQYF.

The chain uses TRBV7-3 and TRBJ2-2; 7 bases are a match to TRBD2. With 5 bases clipped from V and 4 bases from J, the junction kept 7 bases outside the gene matches. CDR1 is SGHTA and CDR2 is FQGTGA in the germline V gene. This CDR3 has 15 amino acids. CDR3 in amino acids: CASSPGLVPTGELFF. The CDR3 coding sequence is TGTGCCAGCAGCCCTGGACTAGTTCCCACCGGGGAGCTGTTTTTT.

A word on this clone: An end of the junction differs from the germline gene, which may be a read error. This chain connects TRBV3-1 (or the pseudogene TRBV3-2) to TRBJ2-6; D is perhaps TRBD2 (5 bases). The CDR3 extends over 17 amino acids. Germline CDR1 reads LGHDT; CDR2 reads YNNKEL (reference sequence). The CDR3 sequence: CASTQGGPASGANVLTF. As DNA, the CDR3 is TGTGCCAGCACCCAAGGAGGCCCCGCCTCTGGGGCCAACGTCCTGACTTTC.

The V and J genes are TRBV28 and TRBJ1-3, with TRBD1 matching over 8 bases. CDR1 is MDHEN, CDR2 SYDVKM, per germline. The trim removed 6 bases at V and 1 base at J, leaving 5 bases unmatched. The CDR3 is made up of 15 amino acids. The CDR3 DNA reads TGTGCCAGCAGCGTACAGGGGGTATCTGGAAACACCATATATTTT. Its translation: CASSVQGVSGNTIYF.

This chain links TRBV6-2 or TRBV6-3 with TRBJ2-7; D is uncertain. Germline CDR1 MNHEY, CDR2 SVGEGT. The CDR3 has 14 residues. Trimming left V 3 bases short and J 3 bases short, with 12 bases between. Here the CDR3 reads CASSYPPRFYEQYF. The CDR3 DNA reads TGTGCCAGCAGTTATCCCCCTAGGTTCTACGAGCAGTACTTC.

With regard to this clone: An end of the junction does not agree with germline; a read error may underlie this. J is TRBJ1-1 and V is TRBV7-7; the D is unclear. The CDR3 spans 15 residues. Germline values: CDR1 SSHAT, CDR2 FNYEAQ (reference sequence). As DNA, the CDR3 is TGTGCTAGCAGCCCCCCCCAGGCCCTGAACACTGAAGCTTTCTTT. Protein sequence: CASSPPQALNTEAFF. Combining the CDR3 with reference TRBV7-7 and TRBJ1-1 gives the whole variable domain GAGVSQSPRYKVTKRGQDVTLRCDPISSHATLYWYQQALGQGPEFLTYFNYEAQPDKSGLPSDRFSAERPEGSISTLTIQRTEQRDSAMYRCASSPPQALNTEAFFGQGTRLTVV.

The CDR3 DNA follows: TGTGCCAGCAGCTTGGGAGGCAGGGGGCTCTATGGCTACACCTTC. It yields the protein CASSLGGRGLYGYTF. This chain connects TRBV5-6 to TRBJ1-2, with 8 bases matching TRBD1. This CDR3 has 15 residues. Trimming at V came to 0 bases and at J to 4 bases, leaving 5 bases not matched to a gene. Germline CDR1 reads SGHDT; CDR2 reads YYEEEE. The full variable domain, rest sourced from reference TRBV5-6 and TRBJ1-2, is DAGVTQSPTHLIKTRGQQVTLRCSPKSGHDTVSWYQQALGQGPQFIFQYYEEEERQRGNFPDRFSGHQFPNYSSELNVNALLLGDSALYLCASSLGGRGLYGYTFGSGTRLTVV.

This chain uses TRBV4-1 with TRBJ2-3, with TRBD2 as a possible D gene (7 bases). The CDR3 is made up of 16 amino acids. V was trimmed by 4 bases and J by 6 bases, leaving 20 bases between them. Germline assignment: CDR1 MGHRA and CDR2 YSYEKL. The CDR3 region has the DNA TGCGCCAGCAGCCCAGTAAGTGGGAGGGGGAAGGATACGCAGTATTTT. Its protein product is CASSPVSGRGKDTQYF.

The chain combines TRBV4-2 with TRBJ1-2, with D hard to call. V lost 0 bases and J 1 base, leaving 9 bases between the germline ends. The CDR3 is 15 amino acids. Per germline, CDR1 LGHNA and CDR2 YNFKEQ. CDR3 loop: CASSQERNFNYGYTF. The CDR3 DNA is TGTGCCAGCAGCCAAGAGCGGAATTTTAACTATGGCTACACCTTC.

This chain joins TRBV30 and TRBJ1-5; the D is unclear. This CDR3 has 15 amino acids. Germline V gene data show CDR1 as GTSNPN and CDR2 as SVGIG (reference sequence). V shed 0 bases and J shed 2 bases, with 11 bases lying between them. The CDR3: CAWSVRGQGNQPQHF. CDR3 sequence (DNA): TGTGCCTGGAGTGTACGCGGGCAGGGCAATCAGCCCCAGCATTTT.

The rearrangement joins TRBV29-1 to TRBJ1-1; TRBD1 aligns across 11 bases. Germline V gene sequence: CDR1 SQVTM, CDR2 ANQGSEA. The V segment lost 3 bases and the J segment 5 bases; nucleotides outside the gene matches: 14. The CDR3 spans 17 residues. The DNA of the CDR3 is TGCAGCGTTGAGGGCCGGGACAGGGGGAGTAGTAGGACTGAAGCTTTCTTT. Its protein is CSVEGRDRGSSRTEAFF. Drawing the rest from reference TRBV29-1 and TRBJ1-1, the complete variable domain is SAVISQKPSRDICQRGTSLTIQCQVDSQVTMMFWYRQQPGQSLTLIATANQGSEATYESGFVIDKFPISRPNLTFSTLTVSNMSPEDSSIYLCSVEGRDRGSSRTEAFFGQGTRLTVV.

The V call is TRBV20-1, the J call TRBJ2-1, with 10 positions matching TRBD2. The CDR3 is made up of 16 amino acids. Germline lookup yields CDR1 DFQATT and CDR2 SNEGSKA (reference sequence). The V gene end was trimmed by 3 bases and the J gene end by 2 bases; junction bases not matched to a gene: 7. This CDR3 is CSASLSSGGTYNEQFF. CDR3 in DNA: TGCAGTGCTAGTTTAAGTAGCGGGGGGACCTACAATGAGCAGTTCTTC.

Comments on this clone: Other DNA sequences in the sample encode the same CDR3. CDR3 protein: CASSSTRDSLYEQYF. DNA for the CDR3: TGTGCCAGCAGCTCAACCCGGGACAGCCTCTACGAGCAGTACTTC. The chain joins TRBV5-4 to TRBJ2-7; TRBD1 matches at 7 bases. V lost 3 bases, J lost 3 bases, and 9 bases stayed unmatched. In germline, CDR1 is SGHNT, CDR2 YYREEE (reference sequence). The CDR3 runs 15 residues.

The rearrangement joins TRBV19 to TRBJ2-5; D remains unclear. V shed 3 bases and J shed 2 bases, with 7 bases lying between them. The V gene's germline CDR1 is LNHDA and CDR2 SQIVND (reference sequence). The CDR3 runs 13 residues. The DNA for the CDR3 is TGTGCCAGTAGTATCGCCGGGCAAGAGACCCAGTACTTC. It encodes CASSIAGQETQYF. The whole variable domain, remainder taken from reference TRBV19 and TRBJ2-5, is DGGITQSPKYLFRKEGQNVTLSCEQNLNHDAMYWYRQDPGQGLRLIYYSQIVNDFQKGDIAEGYSVSREKKESFPLTVTSAQKNPTAFYLCASSIAGQETQYFGPGTRLLVL.

This clone has a single count. The chain carries TRBV28 and TRBJ2-7; 7 bases align to TRBD1. This CDR3 region has 13 residues. Germline values: CDR1 MDHEN, CDR2 SYDVKM. The V segment lost 3 bases and the J segment 2 bases; nucleotides outside the gene matches: 1. The CDR3 protein is CASSLGTAYEQYF. CDR3 in DNA: TGTGCCAGCAGTTTGGGGACAGCCTACGAGCAGTACTTC.

The gene calls are TRBV4-3 and TRBJ2-3; the D gene is possibly TRBD1 (5 bases). Trimming cost V 0 bases and J 3 bases, with 7 bases left between them. The CDR3 runs 14 residues. Germline assignment: CDR1 LGHNA and CDR2 YSLEER. CDR3 nucleotide sequence: TGCGCCAGCAGCCAAGAGGCAGGGACAGATACGCAGTATTTT. Its protein is CASSQEAGTDTQYF.

Only one count was recorded for this clone. This chain connects TRBV24-1 to TRBJ2-7, with D perhaps matching TRBD1 (5 bases). The V and J ends lost 4 bases and 5 bases respectively, with 11 bases between them. The CDR3 runs to 13 residues. Germline V CDR1 and CDR2: KGHDR, SFDVKD. The CDR3 reads CATSEPGWHEQYF. Here the CDR3 DNA reads TGTGCCACCAGTGAACCAGGGTGGCACGAGCAGTACTTC.

This clone was observed a single time. The genes are TRBV7-3 and TRBJ2-6; 8 bases line up with TRBD1. V was pared by 6 bases and J by 4 bases, with 5 bases of the junction left unmatched. Germline assignment: CDR1 SGHTA and CDR2 FQGTGA. The CDR3 is 15 amino acids. DNA of the CDR3: TGTGCCAGCAGTGGCAGGGGGCCGGGGGCCAACGTCCTGACTTTC. This encodes CASSGRGPGANVLTF.

This chain links TRBV21-1 with TRBJ1-2. TRBV21-1 is noted as a pseudogene. The CDR3 has 18 amino acids. The CDR3 loop is CASSSRPTVGGANYGYTF. CDR3 in DNA: TGTGCCAGCAGCAGCCGCCCCACCGTGGGGGGAGCTAACTATGGCTACACCTTC.

V usage is TRBV7-9 and J usage is TRBJ2-5, with D unclear. The CDR3 is made up of 14 amino acids. Germline-derived CDR1 and CDR2 are SEHNR and FQNEAQ (reference sequence). The V and J ends lost 1 base and 4 bases respectively, with 10 bases between them. The CDR3 nucleotides are TGTGCCAGCAGCTTAGGGCTTTATGGAGAGACCCAGTACTTC. It specifies CASSLGLYGETQYF.

This chain joins TRBV2 and TRBJ2-1, with TRBD2 matching 7 bases. The CDR3 consists of 14 residues. Trimming cost V 5 bases and J 4 bases; bases outside gene matches: 5. Germline-derived CDR1 and CDR2 are SNHLY and FYNNEI. The DNA of the CDR3 is TGTGCCAGCAGTATAAGCGGGGCTTACAATGAGCAGTTCTTC. The encoded protein is CASSISGAYNEQFF. The variable domain in full, completed from reference TRBV2 and TRBJ2-1, reads EPEVTQTPSHQVTQMGQEVILRCVPISNHLYFYWYRQILGQKVEFLVSFYNNEISEKSEIFDDQFSVERPDGSNFTLKIRSTKLEDSAMYFCASSISGAYNEQFFGPGTRLTVL.

The rearrangement uses TRBV5-4 and TRBJ2-2, with 11 positions matching TRBD2. The germline V gene has CDR1 SGHNT and CDR2 YYREEE (reference sequence). The CDR3 covers 15 residues. Losses at the gene ends were 4 bases for V and 5 bases for J; bases not matched to a gene: 4. CDR3 in amino acids: CASSVLAGGTGELFF. The CDR3 DNA sequence: TGTGCCAGCAGCGTATTAGCGGGGGGGACCGGGGAGCTGTTTTTT.

This clone has a handful of counts. The chain joins TRBV5-4 to TRBJ1-1; weak D call: TRBD1 (6 bases). The CDR3 is made up of 12 amino acids. V was clipped by 4 bases and J by 8 bases, with 12 bases between them. Germline lookup yields CDR1 SGHNT and CDR2 YYREEE (reference sequence). CDR3: CASSLQGREAFF. The CDR3 DNA reads TGTGCCAGCAGCCTTCAGGGGCGAGAAGCTTTCTTT.

The chain couples TRBV5-1 to TRBJ2-2, with 8 nucleotides matching TRBD2. The CDR3 extends over 17 amino acids. CDR1 and CDR2 from the germline V gene are SGHRS and YFSETQ. Trimming removed 5 bases from V and 1 base from J; junction bases left unmatched: 10. The CDR3 nucleotides read TGCGCCAGCAGTGGAACCGGACTAGCCCAGAACACCGGGGAGCTGTTTTTT. As protein: CASSGTGLAQNTGELFF.

The chain uses TRBV20-1 and TRBJ1-5; 7 nucleotides match TRBD1. The CDR3 loop spans 13 amino acids. Per germline, CDR1 DFQATT and CDR2 SNEGSKA (reference sequence). Germline trimming cut 3 bases from V and 4 bases from J; bases unmatched to any gene: 3. This chain's CDR3 is CSASEGANQPQHF. CDR3 nucleotides: TGCAGTGCTAGTGAGGGGGCTAATCAGCCCCAGCATTTT.